Below, 32 T cell receptor beta chains from the same sample are listed, as sequenced in a study of Ad26.COV2.S vaccination and SARS-CoV-2 variants. The treatment here: some 20 received Ad26.COV2.S at low or high dose, single or two shots; 5 received placebo; per-sample allocation not given. On day 63 after the first injection, vaccine and placebo recipients gave samples. Assay used: immunoSEQ multiplex PCR; TCRdb lists only in-frame clones, some missing. The sample lists about 240,000 clones, roughly 90% occurring once. Sequences were derived from peripheral blood, sampled in a trial of Ad26.COV2.S vaccine versus placebo. These receptor sequences come from a person between 18 and 60 years old who received the Ad26.COV2.S COVID-19 vaccine or a placebo.

CDR3 residues: CASSPGRTSGGPLRETQYF. As DNA, the CDR3 is TGTGCCAGCAGCCCAGGTCGGACTAGCGGGGGGCCCCTTAGGGAGACCCAGTACTTC. The V call is TRBV11-3, the J call TRBJ2-5; TRBD2 aligns across 14 bases. CDR1 is SGHNT, CDR2 YENEEA, per germline. This CDR3 has 19 amino acids. Trimming at V came to 5 bases and at J to 5 bases, leaving 16 bases not matched to a gene.

The chain couples TRBV19 to TRBJ1-5; D not resolved. The V end lost 6 bases, the J end lost 4 bases, and 13 bases lay between the germline ends. This CDR3 spans 14 amino acids. The germline CDR1 and CDR2 sequences are LNHDA and SQIVND (reference sequence). CDR3 region: CASSGPTPNQPQHF. The CDR3, as DNA: TGTGCCAGTAGCGGACCCACCCCAAATCAGCCCCAGCATTTT.

J is TRBJ1-1 and V is TRBV4-2, with D possibly matching TRBD1 (6 bases). In germline, CDR1 is LGHNA, CDR2 YNFKEQ. V lost 4 bases and J 4 bases, leaving 13 bases between the germline ends. There are 14 residues in the CDR3. Here the CDR3 reads CASSLQGEGTEAFF. The CDR3 region has the DNA TGTGCCAGCAGCCTACAGGGCGAAGGCACTGAAGCTTTCTTT.

V and J are TRBV28 and TRBJ1-5; tentative D call: TRBD1 (5 bases). Looked up from germline, CDR1 is MDHEN and CDR2 is SYDVKM. This CDR3 comprises 16 residues. Deletions cut 5 bases from V and 1 base from J, with 15 bases between. CDR3 nucleotide sequence: TGTGCCAGCAGTAGCCGACAGCGATTGAGCAATCAGCCCCAGCATTTT. This gives the protein CASSSRQRLSNQPQHF. The full variable domain, with the rest looked up from reference TRBV28 and TRBJ1-5, is DVKVTQSSRYLVKRTGEKVFLECVQDMDHENMFWYRQDPGLGLRLIYFSYDVKMKEKGDIPEGYSVSREKKERFSLILESASTNQTSMYLCASSSRQRLSNQPQHFGDGTRLSIL.

The chain recombines TRBV11-2 with TRBJ1-1; D might be TRBD1 (6 bases). The CDR3 runs 19 residues. V lost 0 bases to trimming and J lost 2 bases, with 22 bases between them. The germline V gene has CDR1 SGHAT and CDR2 FQNNGV. The CDR3 loop is CASSLDFSRGPYPNTEAFF. CDR3 DNA: TGTGCCAGCAGCTTAGATTTTAGCAGGGGACCTTATCCTAACACTGAAGCTTTCTTT. Variable domain in full (rest from reference TRBV11-2 and TRBJ1-1): EAGVAQSPRYKIIEKRQSVAFWCNPISGHATLYWYQQILGQGPKLLIQFQNNGVVDDSQLPKDRFSAERLKGVDSTLKIQPAKLEDSAVYLCASSLDFSRGPYPNTEAFFGQGTRLTVV.

The sample holds one count of this clone. This chain uses TRBV7-3 with TRBJ2-3, with D possibly TRBD2 on 6 matching bases. The germline CDR1 and CDR2 sequences are SGHTA and FQGTGA. This CDR3 contains 14 residues. Trimming stripped 3 bases from V and 1 base from J, with 8 bases between. The CDR3, as DNA: TGTGCCAGCAGCTTTTCTAGCGGCACAGATACGCAGTATTTT. Residues: CASSFSSGTDTQYF. Variable domain in full (rest from reference TRBV7-3 and TRBJ2-3): GAGVSQTPSNKVTEKGKYVELRCDPISGHTALYWYRQSLGQGPEFLIYFQGTGAADDSGLPNDRFFAVRPEGSVSTLKIQRTERGDSAVYLCASSFSSGTDTQYFGPGTRLTVL.

The rearrangement links TRBV5-6 to TRBJ2-1; D is undetermined. The CDR3 is 14 amino acids. Trimming shortened V by 1 base and J by 7 bases, and 12 bases separated the two germline ends. The germline V gene has CDR1 SGHDT and CDR2 YYEEEE. The CDR3 sequence is CASSLTDRINEQFF. In DNA, the CDR3 is TGTGCCAGCAGCTTGACGGATCGGATAAATGAGCAGTTCTTC.

This clone turned up a few times. This chain connects TRBV5-4 to TRBJ1-2; 7 nucleotides agree with TRBD1. Germline V gene data show CDR1 as SGHNT and CDR2 as YYREEE (reference sequence). The CDR3 is 16 amino acids. V was clipped by 3 bases and J by 0 bases; unmatched bases: 8. In DNA, the CDR3 is TGTGCCAGCAGCTCGTCAGGGGGGTCGGCTAACTATGGCTACACCTTC. Its protein is CASSSSGGSANYGYTF.

V usage is TRBV27 and J usage is TRBJ1-1; the D is unclear. Germline CDR1 reads MNHEY; CDR2 reads SMNVEV (reference sequence). V was pared by 6 bases and J by 5 bases, with 16 bases between. The CDR3 covers 14 residues. CDR3: CASSLDAGDTEAFF. The CDR3 bases are TGTGCCAGCAGCCTTGATGCGGGCGATACTGAAGCTTTCTTT.

The count of this clone is one. The CDR3 reads CASSPGGSTDTQYF. The CDR3 DNA sequence: TGTGCCAGCTCACCGGGAGGGAGCACAGATACGCAGTATTTT. The chain uses TRBV18 and TRBJ2-3, with TRBD2 matching 7 bases. V shed 3 bases and J 0 bases; nucleotides not matched to a gene: 0. In germline, CDR1 is KGHSH, CDR2 LQKENI. The CDR3 sequence is 14 residues long.

V gene TRBV5-4 combines with J gene TRBJ2-7, with D tentatively TRBD1 or TRBD2 (5 bases each). Trimming removed 5 bases at V and 1 base at J, with 19 bases between. Germline CDR1 SGHNT, CDR2 YYREEE (reference sequence). There are 16 residues in the CDR3. Written as DNA, the CDR3 is TGTGCCAGCAGAACCCGGGGCAGCATGGGTTCCTACGAGCAGTACTTC. This sequence encodes CASRTRGSMGSYEQYF.

V usage is TRBV6-5 and J usage is TRBJ1-2; tentative D call: TRBD1 (5 bases). The germline gives CDR1 MNHEY, CDR2 SVGAGI. The CDR3 has 13 residues. The V end lost 6 bases, the J end lost 1 base, and 9 bases lay between the germline ends. The DNA of the CDR3 is TGTGCCAGCAGGTGGGGGGTTAACTATGGCTACACCTTC. This encodes CASRWGVNYGYTF.

CDR3 region: CASSEAGLATETQYF. In nucleotides, the CDR3 is TGTGCCAGCAGTGAAGCAGGACTGGCGACAGAGACCCAGTACTTC. The V and J genes are TRBV6-1 and TRBJ2-5, with D perhaps TRBD2 (5 bases). The germline gives CDR1 MNHNS, CDR2 SASEGT. The V end lost 0 bases, the J end lost 4 bases, and 12 bases lay between the germline ends. The CDR3 consists of 15 residues.

The CDR3 bases are TGTGCCAGCAGGTTGACAGGGGTTGGAAACACCATATATTTT. Residues: CASRLTGVGNTIYF. The V call is TRBV28, the J call TRBJ1-3, with 8 bases identical to TRBD1. Germline V gene data show CDR1 as MDHEN and CDR2 as SYDVKM. The V and J ends lost 6 bases and 3 bases, in that order; junction bases with no gene match: 4. CDR3 length: 14 residues.

The rearrangement links TRBV13 to TRBJ2-7; the match to TRBD1 covers 7 bases. This CDR3 contains 16 residues. The V gene end was trimmed by 3 bases and the J gene end by 0 bases; junction bases not matched to a gene: 8. Germline CDR1 reads PRHDT; CDR2 reads FYEKMQ (reference sequence). In nucleotides, the CDR3 is TGTGCCAGCAGCTTCGGGGACAGCAGGAGCTCCTACGAGCAGTACTTC. Its translation: CASSFGDSRSSYEQYF. Drawing the rest from reference TRBV13 and TRBJ2-7, the complete variable domain is AAGVIQSPRHLIKEKRETATLKCYPIPRHDTVYWYQQGPGQDPQFLISFYEKMQSDKGSIPDRFSAQQFSDYHSELNMSSLELGDSALYFCASSFGDSRSSYEQYFGPGTRLTVT.

V usage is TRBV5-1 and J usage is TRBJ1-3, with a possible D match to TRBD1 (5 bases). The CDR3 length is 14 residues. The V end was cut by 0 bases, the J end by 8 bases, with 12 bases between. Germline loops: CDR1 SGHRS, CDR2 YFSETQ. The CDR3 here is CASSLGGLGDTIYF. As DNA, the CDR3 is TGCGCCAGCAGCTTGGGGGGCCTCGGGGACACCATATATTTT.

V gene TRBV7-9 combines with J gene TRBJ1-1; D is unclear. The CDR3 is 13 amino acids. Germline CDR1 and CDR2: SEHNR and FQNEAQ (reference sequence). With 3 bases removed from V and 4 bases from J, the gap between germline ends came to 9 bases. The CDR3 DNA sequence: TGTGCCAGCAGCTTGGAGACCCTCACTGAAGCTTTCTTT. Translated: CASSLETLTEAFF.

The rearrangement links TRBV18 to TRBJ2-7; no clear D gene. There are 18 residues in the CDR3. From germline, CDR1 is KGHSH and CDR2 LQKENI. V dropped 3 bases and J dropped 2 bases, with 23 bases sitting between them. The CDR3 DNA follows: TGTGCCAGCTCACCGACCCGGCGGAGCACAGAGAACACCTACGAGCAGTACTTC. The encoded protein is CASSPTRRSTENTYEQYF.

This sequence joins TRBV27 and TRBJ2-7; 9 bases are a match to TRBD1. CDR1 is MNHEY and CDR2 is SMNVEV in the germline V gene (reference sequence). The CDR3 length is 17 residues. V shed 0 bases, J shed 2 bases, and the junction held 8 bases outside the gene matches. The CDR3 loop is CASSLSGFRQGAYEQYF. CDR3 coding DNA: TGTGCCAGCAGTTTATCAGGTTTCCGACAGGGGGCCTACGAGCAGTACTTC.

The V gene is TRBV10-2, the J gene TRBJ2-3, with D unclear. CDR1 WSHSY and CDR2 SAAADI come from the germline V gene. Trimming pared 3 bases from V and 8 bases from J, leaving 9 bases between. The CDR3 has 12 residues. The CDR3: CASSEVPGTQYF. CDR3 DNA: TGCGCCAGCAGTGAAGTCCCAGGTACGCAGTATTTT.

This chain joins TRBV28 and TRBJ1-2; D not resolved. The CDR3 totals 13 residues. Trimming took 8 bases from V and 4 from J, leaving 14 bases between them. CDR1 and CDR2 (germline): MDHEN, SYDVKM. Here the CDR3 DNA reads TGTGCCAGCTCTCCGCCAGGTCGCTATGGCTACACCTTC. Amino acid sequence: CASSPPGRYGYTF.

The chain recombines TRBV12-3 or TRBV12-4 with TRBJ2-1; unclear D gene. V was shortened by 6 bases and J by 13 bases, with 13 bases between the two germline ends. The CDR3 is 11 amino acids. CDR3 nucleotide sequence: TGTGCCAGCAGCCGACTCCAGGAACAGTTCTTC. Amino acid sequence: CASSRLQEQFF.

The chain couples TRBV30 to TRBJ1-3; no definite D call. The length of the CDR3 is 15 residues. Germline CDR1 GTSNPN, CDR2 SVGIG (reference sequence). Trimming shortened V by 0 bases and J by 0 bases, and 9 bases separated the two germline ends. CDR3 sequence (DNA): TGTGCCTGGAGTGTACGGAGGAGCTCTGGAAACACCATATATTTT. It is translated as CAWSVRRSSGNTIYF.

The rearrangement joins TRBV12-3 or TRBV12-4 to TRBJ1-1, with D unclear. The CDR3 loop spans 13 amino acids. Trimming left V 3 bases short and J 1 base short, with 6 bases between. The CDR3 protein is CASSFKTNTEAFF. As DNA, the CDR3 is TGTGCCAGCAGTTTTAAAACGAACACTGAAGCTTTCTTT.

The chain links TRBV7-3 to TRBJ2-3; 10 nucleotides match TRBD2. Looked up from germline, CDR1 is SGHTA and CDR2 is FQGTGA. V lost 1 base to trimming and J lost 1 base; unmatched junction nucleotides: 8. The CDR3 spans 18 residues. CDR3 in DNA: TGTGCCAGCAGCTTAAGGGCCCGGGGGACTAGCGGCACAGATACGCAGTATTTT. Translated, it gives CASSLRARGTSGTDTQYF.

About this clone itself: Within the sample, other DNA sequences also encode this same CDR3. The chain has TRBV12-3 or TRBV12-4 and TRBJ1-1; 7 nucleotides agree with TRBD1. The CDR3 has 13 amino acids. With V trimmed by 5 bases and J by 1 base, 1 base remained unmatched. CDR3 nucleotide sequence: TGTGCCAGCAGTCGACAGGGGAACACTGAAGCTTTCTTT. This codes for CASSRQGNTEAFF.

The gene calls are TRBV28 and TRBJ1-1; no reliable D call. The V gene lost 7 bases and the J gene lost 6 bases, with 15 bases spanning the gap. CDR1 MDHEN and CDR2 SYDVKM come from the germline V gene. The CDR3 covers 13 residues. The CDR3 here is CASNPSQSAEAFF. The DNA for the CDR3 is TGTGCCAGCAATCCCAGCCAGTCCGCTGAAGCTTTCTTT.

The rearrangement uses TRBV10-3 and TRBJ1-1; 7 nucleotides agree with TRBD1. Germline CDR1 reads ENHRY; CDR2 reads SYGVKD. V was clipped by 6 bases and J by 1 base; unmatched bases: 5. There are 14 residues in the CDR3. The CDR3 region is CAIRQGTANTEAFF. For the CDR3, the DNA is TGTGCCATCAGGCAGGGGACAGCGAACACTGAAGCTTTCTTT.

This clone was counted between two and nine times. The rearrangement joins TRBV2 to TRBJ1-1; weak D call: TRBD1 (6 bases). Germline assignment: CDR1 SNHLY and CDR2 FYNNEI. The CDR3 covers 15 residues. With 1 base removed from V and 1 base from J, the gap between germline ends came to 10 bases. The CDR3 nucleotides read TGTGCCAGCAGTGAAGTCGGACAGCCGAACACTGAAGCTTTCTTT. This translates into CASSEVGQPNTEAFF.

The chain has TRBV4-1 and TRBJ2-6; D could derive from TRBD1 or TRBD2 (5 bases each). The CDR3 runs 17 residues. Germline assignment: CDR1 MGHRA and CDR2 YSYEKL. Trimming took off 2 bases at V and 2 bases at J, with 13 bases between the two ends. DNA for the CDR3: TGCGCCAGCAGCCAACCGGGCCGGGGACCTGGGGCCAACGTCCTGACTTTC. Translation: CASSQPGRGPGANVLTF.

The chain uses TRBV6-5 and TRBJ2-7; D might be TRBD2 (6 bases). V was shortened by 2 bases and J by 5 bases, with 13 bases between the two germline ends. Per the germline V gene, CDR1 is MNHEY and CDR2 is SVGAGI. The CDR3 has 14 residues. CDR3 residues: CASSYKEGPNEQYF. The CDR3, as DNA: TGTGCCAGCAGTTACAAGGAGGGTCCCAACGAGCAGTACTTC.

This chain connects TRBV7-6 to TRBJ2-7, with 9 bases identical to TRBD2. Germline assignment: CDR1 SGHVS and CDR2 FNYEAQ. The J segment lost 2 bases and the V segment lost 1 base, leaving 15 bases of the junction unmatched. The CDR3 is 19 residues long. The CDR3 sequence is CASSLVGVAGAPRPYEQYF. As DNA, the CDR3 is TGTGCCAGCAGCTTAGTGGGAGTAGCGGGAGCACCACGACCCTACGAGCAGTACTTC.